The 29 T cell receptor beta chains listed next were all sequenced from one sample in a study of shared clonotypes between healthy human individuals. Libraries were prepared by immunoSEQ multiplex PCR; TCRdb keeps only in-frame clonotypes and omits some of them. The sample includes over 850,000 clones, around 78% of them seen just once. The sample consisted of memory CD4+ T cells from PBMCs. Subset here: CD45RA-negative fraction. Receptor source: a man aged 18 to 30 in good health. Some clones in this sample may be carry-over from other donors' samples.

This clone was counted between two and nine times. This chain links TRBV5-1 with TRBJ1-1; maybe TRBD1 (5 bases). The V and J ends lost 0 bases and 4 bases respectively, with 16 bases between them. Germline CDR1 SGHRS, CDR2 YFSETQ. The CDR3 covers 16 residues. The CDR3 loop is CASSLEGQGVGTEAFF. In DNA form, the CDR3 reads TGCGCCAGCAGCTTGGAGGGCCAGGGAGTCGGCACTGAAGCTTTCTTT.

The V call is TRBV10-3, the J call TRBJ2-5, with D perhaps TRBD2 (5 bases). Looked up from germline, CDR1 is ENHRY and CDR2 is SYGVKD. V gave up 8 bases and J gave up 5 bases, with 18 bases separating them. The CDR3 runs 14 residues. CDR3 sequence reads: CAIGEPGTRETQYF. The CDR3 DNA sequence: TGTGCCATCGGGGAGCCGGGAACCCGGGAGACCCAGTACTTC.

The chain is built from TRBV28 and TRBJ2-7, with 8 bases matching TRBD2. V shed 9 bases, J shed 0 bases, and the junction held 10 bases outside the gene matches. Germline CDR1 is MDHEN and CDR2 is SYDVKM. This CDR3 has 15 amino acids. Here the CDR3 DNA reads TGTGCCAGTATGACGCGGGGGACTAGCTCCTACGAGCAGTACTTC. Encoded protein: CASMTRGTSSYEQYF. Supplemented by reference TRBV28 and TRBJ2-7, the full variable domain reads DVKVTQSSRYLVKRTGEKVFLECVQDMDHENMFWYRQDPGLGLRLIYFSYDVKMKEKGDIPEGYSVSREKKERFSLILESASTNQTSMYLCASMTRGTSSYEQYFGPGTRLTVT.

CDR3: CASSGDVDNEQFF. As DNA, the CDR3 is TGTGCCAGCAGTGGGGACGTAGACAATGAGCAGTTCTTC. The chain is built from TRBV2 and TRBJ2-1; D could derive from TRBD1 or TRBD2 (5 bases each). Between the trimmed V and J ends, which lost 4 bases and 5 bases, there was a span of 9 bases. From germline, CDR1 is SNHLY and CDR2 FYNNEI. The CDR3 runs 13 residues.

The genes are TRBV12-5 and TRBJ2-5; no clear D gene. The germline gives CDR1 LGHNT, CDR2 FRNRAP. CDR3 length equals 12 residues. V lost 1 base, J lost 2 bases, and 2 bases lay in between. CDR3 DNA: TGTGCTAGTGGTTTGGGGCAAGAGACCCAGTACTTC. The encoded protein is CASGLGQETQYF.

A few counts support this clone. The CDR3, as DNA: TGTGCCAGCAGTTCACTCCCGACAGATTCGAACACTGAAGCTTTCTTT. It specifies CASSSLPTDSNTEAFF. V and J are TRBV7-9 and TRBJ1-1; D might be TRBD1 (5 bases). The germline V gene encodes CDR1 SEHNR and CDR2 FQNEAQ (reference sequence). With 6 bases removed from V and 1 base from J, the gap between germline ends came to 18 bases. CDR3 length: 16 residues.

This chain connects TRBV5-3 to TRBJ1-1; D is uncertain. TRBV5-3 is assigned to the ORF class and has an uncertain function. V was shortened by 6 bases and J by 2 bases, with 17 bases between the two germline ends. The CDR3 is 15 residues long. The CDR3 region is CARTPSQRSNTEAFF. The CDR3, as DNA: TGTGCCAGAACCCCAAGTCAGCGGTCAAACACTGAAGCTTTCTTT.

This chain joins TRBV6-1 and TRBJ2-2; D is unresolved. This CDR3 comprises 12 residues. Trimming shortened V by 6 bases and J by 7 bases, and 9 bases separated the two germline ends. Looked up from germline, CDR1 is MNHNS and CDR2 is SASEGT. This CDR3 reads CASSSVGGELFF. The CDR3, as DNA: TGTGCCAGCAGCTCAGTTGGCGGGGAGCTGTTTTTT.

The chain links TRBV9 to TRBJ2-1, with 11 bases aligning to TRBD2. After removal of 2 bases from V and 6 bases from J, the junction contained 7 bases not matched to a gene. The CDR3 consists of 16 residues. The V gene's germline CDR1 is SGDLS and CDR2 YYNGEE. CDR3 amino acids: CASSVTGTSGVNEQFF. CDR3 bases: TGTGCCAGCAGCGTGACCGGGACTAGCGGTGTCAATGAGCAGTTCTTC.

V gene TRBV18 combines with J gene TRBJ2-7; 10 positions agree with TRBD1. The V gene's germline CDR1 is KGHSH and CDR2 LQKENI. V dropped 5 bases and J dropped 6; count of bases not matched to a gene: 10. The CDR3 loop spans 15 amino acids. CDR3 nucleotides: TGTGCCAGCTCAGAAACCGGGACAGGGGCCTCCGAGCAGTACTTC. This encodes CASSETGTGASEQYF.

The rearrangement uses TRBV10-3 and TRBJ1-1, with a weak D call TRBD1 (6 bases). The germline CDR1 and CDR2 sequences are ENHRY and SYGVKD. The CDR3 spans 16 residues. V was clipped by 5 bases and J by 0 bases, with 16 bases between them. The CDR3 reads CAISFGAGAMNTEAFF. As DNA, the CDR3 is TGTGCCATCAGTTTCGGGGCAGGGGCCATGAACACTGAAGCTTTCTTT.

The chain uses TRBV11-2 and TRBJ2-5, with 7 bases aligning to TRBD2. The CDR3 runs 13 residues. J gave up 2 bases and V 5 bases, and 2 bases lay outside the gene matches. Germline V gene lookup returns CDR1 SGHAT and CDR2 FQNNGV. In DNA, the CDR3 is TGTGCCAGCAGCCCTAGCGGACAAGAGACCCAGTACTTC. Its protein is CASSPSGQETQYF.

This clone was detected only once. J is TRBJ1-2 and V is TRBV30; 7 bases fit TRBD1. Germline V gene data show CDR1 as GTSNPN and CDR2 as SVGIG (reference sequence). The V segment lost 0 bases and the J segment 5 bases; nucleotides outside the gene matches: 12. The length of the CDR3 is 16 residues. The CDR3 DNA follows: TGTGCCTGGAGTGTATTAGGGACAGAGGCGGCGTATGGCTACACCTTC. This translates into CAWSVLGTEAAYGYTF.

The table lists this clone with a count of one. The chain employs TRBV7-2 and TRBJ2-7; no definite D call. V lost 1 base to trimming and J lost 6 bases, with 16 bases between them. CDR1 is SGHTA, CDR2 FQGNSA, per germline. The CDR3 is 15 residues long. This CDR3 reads CASSLVRATKGEQYF. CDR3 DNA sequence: TGTGCCAGCAGCTTAGTTCGAGCAACCAAGGGCGAGCAGTACTTC.

The CDR3 region has the DNA TGTGCCAGCAGCACCCGGACTATAATCACAGATACGCAGTATTTT. Encoded protein: CASSTRTIITDTQYF. The chain couples TRBV7-9 to TRBJ2-3; D is possibly TRBD2 (6 bases). Germline V lookup: CDR1 SEHNR, CDR2 FQNEAQ (reference sequence). There are 15 residues in the CDR3. V gave up 5 bases and J gave up 2 bases, with 14 bases separating them.

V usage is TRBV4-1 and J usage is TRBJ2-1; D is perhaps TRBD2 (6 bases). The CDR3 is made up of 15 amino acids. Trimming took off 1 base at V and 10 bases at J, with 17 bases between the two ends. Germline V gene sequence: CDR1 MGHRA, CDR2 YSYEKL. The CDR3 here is CASSQGTGVTEEQFF. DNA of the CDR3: TGCGCCAGCAGCCAAGGTACGGGAGTGACGGAAGAGCAGTTCTTC.

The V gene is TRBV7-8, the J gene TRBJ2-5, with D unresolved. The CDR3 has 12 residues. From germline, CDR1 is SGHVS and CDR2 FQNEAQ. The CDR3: CAAFLDQETQYF. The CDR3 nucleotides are TGTGCTGCCTTCTTGGACCAAGAGACCCAGTACTTC.

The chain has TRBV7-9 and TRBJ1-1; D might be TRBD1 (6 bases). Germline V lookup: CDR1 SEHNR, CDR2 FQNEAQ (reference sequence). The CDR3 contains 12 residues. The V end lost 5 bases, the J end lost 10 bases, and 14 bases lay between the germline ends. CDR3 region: CASSRGSGVAFF. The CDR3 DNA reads TGTGCCAGCAGCAGAGGCTCAGGGGTAGCTTTCTTT.

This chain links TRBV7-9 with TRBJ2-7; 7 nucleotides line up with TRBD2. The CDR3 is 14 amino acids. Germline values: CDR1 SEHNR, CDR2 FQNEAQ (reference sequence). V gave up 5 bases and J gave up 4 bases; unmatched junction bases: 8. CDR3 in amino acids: CASSPQRGRYEQYF. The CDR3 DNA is TGTGCCAGCAGCCCTCAGCGGGGCAGGTACGAGCAGTACTTC.

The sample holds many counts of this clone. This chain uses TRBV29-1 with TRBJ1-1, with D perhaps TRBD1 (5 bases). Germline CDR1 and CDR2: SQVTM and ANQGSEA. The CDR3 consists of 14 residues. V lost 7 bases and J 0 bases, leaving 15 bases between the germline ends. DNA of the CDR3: TGCAGCGGGTGGGACTTCGGGCTGAACACTGAAGCTTTCTTT. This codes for CSGWDFGLNTEAFF.

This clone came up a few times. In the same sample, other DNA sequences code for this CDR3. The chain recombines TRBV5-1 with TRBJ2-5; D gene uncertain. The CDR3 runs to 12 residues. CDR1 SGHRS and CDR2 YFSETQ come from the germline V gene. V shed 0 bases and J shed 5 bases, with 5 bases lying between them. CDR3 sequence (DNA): TGCGCCAGCAGCTTGGTTGGTGAGACCCAGTACTTC. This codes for CASSLVGETQYF.

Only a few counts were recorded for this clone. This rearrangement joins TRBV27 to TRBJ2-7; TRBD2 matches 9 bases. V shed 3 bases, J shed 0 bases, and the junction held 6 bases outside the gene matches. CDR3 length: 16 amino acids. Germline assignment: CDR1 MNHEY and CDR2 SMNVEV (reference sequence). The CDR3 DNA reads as TGTGCCAGCAGTTTGAGGGTTAGCGGGAGCTCCTACGAGCAGTACTTC. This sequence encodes CASSLRVSGSSYEQYF.

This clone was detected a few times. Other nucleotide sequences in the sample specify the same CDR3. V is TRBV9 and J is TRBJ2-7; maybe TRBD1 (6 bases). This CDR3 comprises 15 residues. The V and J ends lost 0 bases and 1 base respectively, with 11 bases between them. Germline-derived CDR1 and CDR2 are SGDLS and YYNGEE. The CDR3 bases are TGTGCCAGCAGCGTAGGCCCCGACAGGTCCTACGAGCAGTACTTC. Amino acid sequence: CASSVGPDRSYEQYF.

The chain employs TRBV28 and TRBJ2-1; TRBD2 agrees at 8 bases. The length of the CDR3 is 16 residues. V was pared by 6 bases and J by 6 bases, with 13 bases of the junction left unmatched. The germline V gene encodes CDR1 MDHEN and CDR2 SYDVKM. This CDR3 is CASRPIERERFNEQFF. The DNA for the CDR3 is TGTGCCAGCAGGCCCATCGAGCGGGAGCGGTTCAATGAGCAGTTCTTC.

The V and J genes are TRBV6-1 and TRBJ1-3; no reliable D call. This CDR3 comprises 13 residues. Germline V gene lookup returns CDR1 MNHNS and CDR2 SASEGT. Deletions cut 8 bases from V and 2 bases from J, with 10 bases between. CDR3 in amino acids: CASLGRAGNTIYF. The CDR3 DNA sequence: TGTGCCAGCCTAGGCCGGGCTGGAAACACCATATATTTT.

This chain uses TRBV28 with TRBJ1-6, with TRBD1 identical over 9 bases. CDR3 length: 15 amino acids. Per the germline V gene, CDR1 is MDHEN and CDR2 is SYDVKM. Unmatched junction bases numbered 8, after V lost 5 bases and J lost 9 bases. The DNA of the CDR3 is TGTGCCAGCAGTGCCAGGGACAGGGCTGGTTCACCCCTCCACTTT. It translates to CASSARDRAGSPLHF.

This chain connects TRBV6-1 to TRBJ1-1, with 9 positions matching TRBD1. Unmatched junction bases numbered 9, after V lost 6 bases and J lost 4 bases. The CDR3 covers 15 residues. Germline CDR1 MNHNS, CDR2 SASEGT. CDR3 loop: CASRRDTGGGTEAFF. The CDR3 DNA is TGTGCCAGCAGGAGGGATACAGGGGGCGGCACTGAAGCTTTCTTT.

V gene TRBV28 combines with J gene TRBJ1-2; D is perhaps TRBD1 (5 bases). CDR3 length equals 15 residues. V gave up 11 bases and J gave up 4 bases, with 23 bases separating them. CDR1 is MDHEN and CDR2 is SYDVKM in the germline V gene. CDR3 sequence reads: CAAELGAVILYGYTF. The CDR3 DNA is TGTGCCGCAGAGTTAGGGGCCGTGATCCTCTATGGCTACACCTTC.

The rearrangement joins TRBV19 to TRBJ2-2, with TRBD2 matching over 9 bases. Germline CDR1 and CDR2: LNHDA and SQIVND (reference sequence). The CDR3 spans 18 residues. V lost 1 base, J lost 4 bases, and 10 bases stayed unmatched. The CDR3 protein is CASSIGSIAGVVTGELFF. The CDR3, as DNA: TGTGCCAGTAGTATAGGCTCGATAGCGGGAGTGGTCACCGGGGAGCTGTTTTTT.